The 18 T cell receptor beta chains in this list originate from one sample, sequenced in a study of blood T cell repertoires in COVID-19. Clones were read by immunoSEQ multiplex PCR, and TCRdb kept only the in-frame ones, dropping some. The sample contains 45,000 or so clones, under 90% of which appear only once. Sequencing input: peripheral blood. All receptors derive from a human donor in a cohort sampled during active COVID-19.

The rearrangement links TRBV21-1 to TRBJ2-3; the table's D call of TRBD2 was not tested on the DNA. TRBV21-1 is designated a pseudogene. This CDR3 spans 17 amino acids. CDR3 coding DNA: TGTGCCAGCAGCAAATCCGCGCGGGGCTGGAGCACAGATACGCAGTATTTT. Protein product: CASSKSARGWSTDTQYF.

CDR3 protein: CASSLEGNYGGYTF. CDR3 in DNA: TGCGCCAGCAGCTTAGAGGGAAATTATGGTGGCTACACCTTC. This chain uses TRBV5-1 with TRBJ1-2; D gene unclear. CDR1 is SGHRS, CDR2 YFSETQ, per germline. This CDR3 spans 14 amino acids. With 2 bases removed from V and 7 bases from J, the gap between germline ends came to 15 bases.

This clone was seen a handful of times. The rearrangement links TRBV5-8 to TRBJ2-1, with TRBD2 matching 9 bases. From germline, CDR1 is SGHTS and CDR2 YDEGEE. CDR3 length: 15 residues. Germline trimming cut 2 bases from V and 7 bases from J; bases unmatched to any gene: 7. As DNA, the CDR3 is TGTGCCAGCAGCTTACGCGGGGGGGCGCGAAATGAGCAGTTCTTC. It is translated as CASSLRGGARNEQFF. Looking up the rest from reference TRBV5-8 and TRBJ2-1 gives the full variable domain: EAGVTQSPTHLIKTRGQQATLRCSPISGHTSVYWYQQALGLGLQFLLWYDEGEERNRGNFPPRFSGRQFPNYSSELNVNALELEDSALYLCASSLRGGARNEQFFGPGTRLTVL.

The chain carries TRBV6-5 and TRBJ2-5; tentative D call: TRBD2 (5 bases). CDR3 size: 14 residues. V lost 9 bases and J 1 base, leaving 15 bases between the germline ends. Germline CDR1 reads MNHEY; CDR2 reads SVGAGI. Written as DNA, the CDR3 is TGTGCCAGTTGGGGTAGCGCGCGCCAAGAGACCCAGTACTTC. Translation: CASWGSARQETQYF.

The chain employs TRBV6-1 and TRBJ1-2, with D perhaps TRBD1 (5 bases). CDR1 is MNHNS, CDR2 SASEGT, per germline. V was trimmed by 0 bases and J by 2 bases, leaving 10 bases between them. The CDR3 has 15 amino acids. CDR3 in DNA: TGTGCCAGCAGTGAAGCGCAGGGCAGCAACTATGGCTACACCTTC. Protein sequence: CASSEAQGSNYGYTF.

This chain connects TRBV24-1 to TRBJ2-3; possibly TRBD2 for D (5 bases). Germline loops: CDR1 KGHDR, CDR2 SFDVKD. This CDR3 contains 14 residues. Trimming shortened V by 4 bases and J by 2 bases, and 9 bases separated the two germline ends. CDR3 DNA: TGTGCCACCAGTGAGCCCGGGGACACAGATACGCAGTATTTT. The encoded protein is CATSEPGDTDTQYF.

This chain uses TRBV5-1 with TRBJ2-5, with D perhaps TRBD2 (8 bases). The CDR3 contains 15 residues. Trimming removed 3 bases from V and 5 bases from J, with 17 bases in between. In germline, CDR1 is SGHRS, CDR2 YFSETQ. CDR3 sequence (DNA): TGCGCCAGCAGCTCGGGGACAGCGGGGGCGGAGACCCAGTACTTC. Protein sequence: CASSSGTAGAETQYF.

Note on this clone: One end of the junction fails to match germline, which may point to a read error. This rearrangement joins TRBV5-6 to TRBJ2-5, with D possibly TRBD2 on 5 matching bases. The CDR3 consists of 15 residues. Germline V CDR1 and CDR2: SGHDT, YYEEEE. CDR3 DNA: TGTGCCAGCAGCCTCCGGACGGGAAGACAAGACACCCAGTACTTC. Translating it yields CASSLRTGRQDTQYF.

CDR3 region: CASSSHREHNSPLHF. CDR3 sequence (DNA): TGTGCCAGCAGTTCACACAGGGAACATAATTCACCCCTCCACTTT. The rearrangement uses TRBV25-1 and TRBJ1-6; weak D call: TRBD1 (6 bases). Trimming left V 5 bases short and J 5 bases short, with 13 bases between. Germline assignment: CDR1 MGHDK and CDR2 SYGVNS. The CDR3 length is 15 residues.

This clone was picked up a small number of times. This rearrangement joins TRBV11-3 to TRBJ1-1, with TRBD1 matching over 7 bases. CDR3 length: 11 residues. Germline V lookup: CDR1 SGHNT, CDR2 YENEEA. The trim removed 5 bases at V and 11 bases at J, leaving 5 bases unmatched. DNA for the CDR3: TGTGCCAGCAGCCAGGGGGATGGTGCTTTCTTT. Its protein product is CASSQGDGAFF.

This chain connects TRBV3-1 (or the pseudogene TRBV3-2) to TRBJ1-5; TRBD1 agrees at 10 bases. Per germline, CDR1 LGHDT and CDR2 YNNKEL (reference sequence). The trim removed 4 bases at V and 4 bases at J, leaving 1 base unmatched. This CDR3 region has 14 residues. In DNA form, the CDR3 reads TGTGCCAGCAGCCCGGGACAGGGGAATCAGCCCCAGCATTTT. It is translated as CASSPGQGNQPQHF.

CDR3 sequence reads: CASSYSSGAGYEQYF. DNA of the CDR3: TGTGCCAGCAGTTATAGTAGCGGGGCCGGGTACGAGCAGTACTTC. This chain joins TRBV6-2 or TRBV6-3 and TRBJ2-7; 8 nucleotides line up with TRBD2. Germline assignment: CDR1 MNHEY and CDR2 SVGEGT. J was trimmed by 4 bases and V by 3 bases; bases with no gene match: 8. The CDR3 runs 15 residues.

V is TRBV28 and J is TRBJ2-3; D might be TRBD1 (6 bases). This CDR3 has 14 residues. V was cut by 6 bases and J by 2 bases, with 12 bases left in between. Germline V gene sequence: CDR1 MDHEN, CDR2 SYDVKM. CDR3: CASRLDRNTDTQYF. For the CDR3, the DNA is TGTGCCAGCAGGTTGGACAGAAACACAGATACGCAGTATTTT.

The chain links TRBV28 to TRBJ2-3, with 9 nucleotides matching TRBD1. The CDR3 is 16 residues long. CDR1 is MDHEN, CDR2 SYDVKM, per germline. Germline trimming cut 1 base from V and 3 bases from J; bases unmatched to any gene: 5. CDR3 coding DNA: TGTGCCAGCAGTTTATTACAGGGGGCCGGGACAGATACGCAGTATTTT. Protein sequence: CASSLLQGAGTDTQYF.

This clone has a handful of counts. The V gene is TRBV6-6, the J gene TRBJ2-2, with D possibly TRBD1 on 6 matching bases. Germline V gene lookup returns CDR1 MNHNY and CDR2 SVGAGI (reference sequence). The CDR3 has 14 residues. The germline V and J ends were trimmed by 10 bases and 1 base, with 13 bases remaining between them. CDR3 nucleotide sequence: TGTGCCACCAGGGACATTGTGAACACCGGGGAGCTGTTTTTT. Translation: CATRDIVNTGELFF.

The table lists this clone with a few counts. The chain employs TRBV4-3 and TRBJ2-3; the D gene is possibly TRBD2 (6 bases). In germline, CDR1 is LGHNA, CDR2 YSLEER. The CDR3 loop spans 15 amino acids. With 4 bases removed from V and 1 base from J, the gap between germline ends came to 12 bases. CDR3 amino acids: CASSRDGGGTDTQYF. In nucleotides, the CDR3 is TGCGCCAGCAGCCGGGACGGGGGAGGCACAGATACGCAGTATTTT.

The genes are TRBV4-2 and TRBJ2-3; possibly TRBD2 for D (6 bases). CDR1 is LGHNA, CDR2 YNFKEQ, per germline. The CDR3 runs 16 residues. V lost 0 bases to trimming and J lost 3 bases, with 13 bases between them. This chain's CDR3 is CASSQEGGVGTDTQYF. The CDR3 nucleotides are TGTGCCAGCAGCCAAGAGGGGGGAGTGGGGACAGATACGCAGTATTTT.

The chain combines TRBV10-3 with TRBJ2-5, with 11 bases aligning to TRBD1. V was pared by 5 bases and J by 2 bases, with 7 bases of the junction left unmatched. Germline V gene sequence: CDR1 ENHRY, CDR2 SYGVKD. The CDR3 runs 16 residues. The CDR3 protein is CAISPQGTGGQETQYF. DNA of the CDR3: TGTGCCATCAGTCCCCAAGGGACAGGGGGTCAAGAGACCCAGTACTTC.